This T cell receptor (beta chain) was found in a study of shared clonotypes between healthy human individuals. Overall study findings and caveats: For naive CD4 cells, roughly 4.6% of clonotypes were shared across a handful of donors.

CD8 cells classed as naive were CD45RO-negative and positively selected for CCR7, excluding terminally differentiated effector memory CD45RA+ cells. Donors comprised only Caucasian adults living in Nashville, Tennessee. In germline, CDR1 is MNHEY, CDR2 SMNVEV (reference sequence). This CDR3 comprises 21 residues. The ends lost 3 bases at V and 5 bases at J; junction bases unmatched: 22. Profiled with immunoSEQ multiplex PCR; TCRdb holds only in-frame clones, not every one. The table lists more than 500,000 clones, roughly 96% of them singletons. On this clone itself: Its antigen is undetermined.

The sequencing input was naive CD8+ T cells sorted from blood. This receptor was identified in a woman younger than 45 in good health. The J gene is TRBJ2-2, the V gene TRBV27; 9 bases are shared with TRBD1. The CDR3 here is CASSFAGSGTGPFFWTGELFF. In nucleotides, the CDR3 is TGTGCCAGCAGTTTCGCGGGATCCGGGACAGGGCCCTTTTTTTGGACCGGGGAGCTGTTTTTT.